The clone carrying this T cell receptor (beta chain) turned up a few times. TCR cDNA was made by 5'RACE template switching, adding a universal primer site and UMIs. TCRdb ran MiXCR on the 5' RACE reads and lists one entry per CDR3 protein. This table has about 580,000 distinct CDR3 sequences, around 17% appearing once. The data were taken from a study of T cells after yellow fever vaccination. Background on the study: The fractions with low cell numbers were processed using SMART-Seq v4 Ultra Low Input.

CDR1 is LGHNA, CDR2 YNFKEQ, per germline. The trim removed 0 bases at V and 5 bases at J, leaving 1 base unmatched. This CDR3 contains 14 residues. Sequences were derived from PBMCs, sampled less than 6 days after the first yellow fever vaccination. This clonotype originated in a man aged 18 to 35 who received the YFV17D yellow fever vaccine. The V gene is TRBV4-2, the J gene TRBJ2-7, with 10 bases fitting TRBD1. The CDR3 region is CASSQDGTGDEQYF. CDR3 nucleotides: TGTGCCAGCAGCCAAGACGGGACAGGGGACGAGCAGTACTTC.